The 2 T cell receptor beta chains reported below all come from one sample, sequenced in a study of T cell responses to AZD1222 COVID-19 vaccine. TCRdb's copy holds only in-frame clones and misses some; the assay was immunoSEQ multiplex PCR. The sample contains over 50,000 clones, 70% to 85% of which appear only once. Material: peripheral blood, obtained on day 0 of AZD1222 vaccination. All receptors come from an adult in good health.

This clone occurred once. CDR3 sequence reads: CSVGLAGVPDEQFF. CDR3 coding DNA: TGCAGCGTCGGACTAGCGGGAGTCCCGGATGAGCAGTTCTTC. The gene calls are TRBV29-1 and TRBJ2-1; 13 bases map to TRBD2. J lost 8 bases, V lost 6 bases, and 7 bases had no gene match. This CDR3 spans 14 amino acids. The germline V gene has CDR1 SQVTM and CDR2 ANQGSEA.

This sequence joins TRBV5-1 and TRBJ1-3; D unclear. This CDR3 spans 13 amino acids. Trimming cost V 6 bases and J 3 bases, with 10 bases left between them. CDR1 SGHRS and CDR2 YFSETQ come from the germline V gene. CDR3 in amino acids: CASTPGSGNTIYF. The CDR3, as DNA: TGCGCCAGCACACCGGGTAGTGGAAACACCATATATTTT.